This is a list of T cell receptor beta chains from one sample in a study of cytomegalovirus exposure and HLA in healthy donors. Assay: immunoSEQ multiplex PCR; the TCRdb copy retains only in-frame clones and omits some. Among around 200,000 clones listed, more than 75% were seen once. Material for sequencing was PBMCs. The receptors were sampled from a woman aged 18-29 years in good health and CMV-seronegative. CDR3s include the opening cysteine and the closing phenylalanine or tryptophan. The D gene is left open where the match is weak. Clone size is shown for a subset of rows, as once, few, many or a class of expanded clone.

>-|TRBD1|TRBV2|TRBJ2-1
CASSPDRDNEQFF
TGTGCCAGCAGTCCCGACAGGGACAATGAGCAGTTCTTC
>-|-|TRBV27|TRBJ2-7
CASSFNRRYEQYF
TGTGCCAGCAGTTTTAACAGACGCTACGAGCAGTACTTC
>-|TRBD2|TRBV15|TRBJ2-7
CATSRDIAGEQYF
TGTGCCACCAGCAGAGATATAGCGGGGGAGCAGTACTTC
>few|TRBD1|TRBV5-6|TRBJ2-7
CASSPGTGGRWLEQYF
TGTGCCAGCAGCCCCGGGACAGGGGGCAGGTGGCTCGAGCAGTACTTC
>-|-|TRBV2|TRBJ1-5
CASSGEVSSNQPQHF
TGTGCCAGCAGTGGGGAGGTATCTAGCAATCAGCCCCAGCATTTT
>few|TRBD1|TRBV7-9|TRBJ1-4
CASSWRTGETNEKLFF
TGTGCCAGCAGCTGGCGGACAGGGGAAACTAATGAAAAACTGTTTTTT
>-|-|TRBV7-7|TRBJ2-5
CASSLAPSQETQYF
TGTGCCAGCAGCTTAGCACCCAGCCAAGAGACCCAGTACTTC
>-|-|TRBV7-7|TRBJ2-2
CASSPRRNTGELFF
TGTGCCAGCAGCCCCCGTAGAAACACCGGGGAGCTGTTTTTT
>-|TRBD1|TRBV7-6|TRBJ1-4
CASSLGGQPNEKLFF
TGTGCCAGCAGCTTAGGGGGACAGCCTAATGAAAAACTGTTTTTT
>-|-|TRBV13|TRBJ1-6
CASSLGWGGNSPLHF
TGTGCCAGCAGCTTAGGTTGGGGGGGTAATTCACCCCTCCACTTT
>-|-|TRBV18|TRBJ2-1
CASSPVRNEQFF
TGTGCCAGCTCACCCGTACGGAATGAGCAGTTCTTC
>-|-|TRBV7-2|TRBJ1-2
CGRGEGNYGYTF
TGTGGGAGGGGGGAGGGAAACTATGGCTACACCTTC
>-|TRBD1|TRBV6-6|TRBJ2-1
CASSSGQGVDNEQFF
TGTGCCAGCAGTAGCGGACAGGGGGTAGACAATGAGCAGTTCTTC
>once|TRBD1|TRBV27|TRBJ2-3
CATKGTGSTDTQYF
TGTGCCACCAAAGGGACAGGGAGCACAGATACGCAGTATTTT
>-|-|TRBV7-6|TRBJ1-3
CASSLEAGDRSGNTIYF
TGTGCCAGCAGCTTAGAGGCAGGCGACCGCTCTGGAAACACCATATATTTT
>-|TRBD1|TRBV19|TRBJ1-5
CASSIGQGGNQPQHF
TGTGCCAGTAGTATAGGACAGGGCGGCAATCAGCCCCAGCATTTT
>-|TRBD1|TRBV29-1|TRBJ2-7
CSVEWDSSYEQYF
TGCAGCGTTGAATGGGACAGCTCCTACGAGCAGTACTTC
>once|-|TRBV5-1|TRBJ1-1
CASSFQGFEAFF
TGCGCCAGCAGCTTCCAGGGTTTTGAAGCTTTCTTT
>-|TRBD1|TRBV7-9|TRBJ1-1
CASSVRGQGATEAFF
TGTGCCAGCAGCGTGAGGGGGCAAGGGGCAACTGAAGCTTTCTTT
>-|-|TRBV28|TRBJ2-3
CASQTVASTDTQYF
TGTGCCAGCCAGACAGTTGCTAGCACAGATACGCAGTATTTT
>once|-|TRBV19|TRBJ2-6
CASSLTGFSGANVLTF
TGTGCCAGTAGCCTGACAGGATTCTCTGGGGCCAACGTCCTGACTTTC
>-|-|TRBV19|TRBJ2-1
CATGQGPYNEQFF
TGTGCCACTGGGCAGGGGCCCTACAATGAGCAGTTCTTC
>-|-|TRBV10-2|TRBJ1-5
CASSESAGRPQHF
TGCGCCAGCAGTGAGTCAGCGGGTAGGCCCCAGCATTTT
>-|-|TRBV7-2|TRBJ1-1
CASSLTGVTEAFF
TGTGCCAGCAGCTTAACCGGGGTCACTGAAGCTTTCTTT
>-|-|TRBV16|TRBJ1-3
CASSHISDSGNTIYF
TGTGCCAGCAGCCACATCTCAGACTCTGGAAACACCATATATTTT
>-|TRBD2|TRBV5-1|TRBJ2-3
CASSLKMIAGAGDTQYF
TGCGCCAGCAGCTTGAAGATGATAGCGGGAGCGGGGGATACGCAGTATTTT
>-|TRBD1|TRBV28|TRBJ2-7
CASSHGGQGRGEQYF
TGTGCCAGCAGCCACGGGGGACAGGGACGCGGCGAGCAGTACTTC
>-|-|TRBV7-9|TRBJ1-5
CSSSLEGQPQHF
TGTTCCAGCAGCTTAGAGGGGCAGCCCCAGCATTTT
>-|-|TRBV29-1|TRBJ2-5
CSVELQGLGETQYF
TGCAGCGTTGAGCTTCAGGGGTTAGGGGAGACCCAGTACTTC
>once|TRBD1|TRBV7-2|TRBJ2-7
CASSLPRQGEIEQYF
TGTGCCAGCAGCTTACCGAGACAGGGGGAGATCGAGCAGTACTTC
>-|-|TRBV6-5|TRBJ2-3
CASSFGGAEVDTQYF
TGTGCCAGCAGTTTCGGCGGGGCCGAGGTAGATACGCAGTATTTT
>-|-|TRBV6-4|TRBJ2-3
CASSDRGGTDTQYF
TGTGCCAGCAGTGACCGCGGGGGCACAGATACGCAGTATTTT
>-|TRBD2|TRBV11-2|TRBJ2-7
CASSLEVAGAWAEQYF
TGTGCCAGCAGCTTAGAGGTAGCGGGAGCATGGGCCGAGCAGTACTTC
>-|TRBD1|TRBV5-4|TRBJ2-5
CASSPTTGDQETQYF
TGTGCCAGCAGCCCGACAACAGGGGACCAAGAGACCCAGTACTTC
>few|-|TRBV9|TRBJ1-2
CASSVDGNYGYTF
TGTGCCAGCAGCGTAGACGGTAACTATGGCTACACCTTC
>-|-|TRBV7-9|TRBJ2-1
CASSLGHGEFF
TGTGCCAGCAGCTTAGGTCACGGGGAGTTCTTC